This TCR beta chain appears in the sequencing data of a study of cytomegalovirus exposure and HLA in healthy donors. Study-wide findings and caveats: Investigators reported under 200 TCR beta chains as tied to cytomegalovirus.

60 Vbeta and 13 Jbeta primers were used in PCR. Profiled with immunoSEQ multiplex PCR; TCRdb holds only in-frame clones, not every one. The sample has 150,000 to 200,000 clones, 70% to 80% seen once. Germline-derived CDR1 and CDR2 are LGHNA and YSLEER. The CDR3 runs to 15 residues. The germline V and J ends were trimmed by 4 bases and 1 base, with 10 bases remaining between them. The table lists this clone with a few counts. The antigen is not known. The genes are TRBV4-3 and TRBJ1-4; perhaps TRBD1 as D (5 bases). Source material: PBMCs. The sequence came from a woman between 50 and 59 years old in good health and CMV-seronegative. CDR3 sequence reads: CASSLSGGTNEKLFF. CDR3 in DNA: TGCGCCAGCAGCCTGTCGGGGGGAACTAATGAAAAACTGTTTTTT.